This TCR beta chain was identified in a study of cytomegalovirus exposure and HLA in healthy donors. Study-level points and caveats: Presence/absence analyses supposed approximately even sequencing depth among donors.

A word on this clone: The target antigen is unknown.

Germline lookup yields CDR1 MGHRA and CDR2 YSYEKL. The CDR3 consists of 17 residues. Trimming removed 0 bases from V and 0 bases from J, with 12 bases in between. The PCR had 60 Vbeta and 13 Jbeta primers. TCRdb keeps only in-frame clones here, not all; method: immunoSEQ multiplex PCR. Counted here are approximately 180,000 clones, roughly nine tenths occurring once; the ten biggest clones make up roughly 0.2%. The clonotype was recovered from a girl less than two years old in good health and CMV-seronegative. The chain couples TRBV4-1 to TRBJ1-5; D not resolved. Source material: PBMCs. Here the CDR3 DNA reads TGCGCCAGCAGCCAAGATTTGTTCACACATAGCAATCAGCCCCAGCATTTT. Amino acids: CASSQDLFTHSNQPQHF.